The source of this T cell receptor beta chain is a study of memory CD8 T cells in hepatitis C reinfection. At the level of the study: HCV reinfection: RNA-positive following two negative tests at least 60 days apart.

Clones were sequenced by immunoSEQ multiplex PCR, and TCRdb holds only the in-frame ones, with some missing. This table has just over 45,000 clones, approximately 89% appearing once. This CDR3 is built from 16 residues. The V gene lost 0 bases and the J gene lost 8 bases, with 16 bases spanning the gap. The germline V gene encodes CDR1 SGHDN and CDR2 FVKESK. Sample time point: late/post reinfection, 12 to 24 weeks after detection. No in vitro expansion preceded TCR sequencing of the sorted cells. Control naive CD8 T cells came from a couple of donors at all three reinfection time points. The rearrangement links TRBV14 to TRBJ1-4, with unresolved D. This sequence was found in a man aged 18 to 29 with hepatitis C virus infection. The sequenced material came from naive CD8+ T cells sorted from blood. The CDR3 region is CASSQDPPGGGEKLFF. Here the CDR3 DNA reads TGTGCCAGCAGCCAAGATCCACCGGGAGGAGGCGAAAAACTGTTTTTT.